This T cell receptor beta chain came from a study of blood T cell repertoires in COVID-19. Overall study: Spain, Italy and the United States supplied samples that represented acute and convalescent COVID-19. In each case, the material was cDNA or gDNA derived from T cells, B-cell-depleted T cells, or PBMCs.

Per the original methods: How many nucleated cells were present was estimated from reference gene primer amplification. Profiling relied on immunoSEQ multiplex PCR, and the TCRdb table lists in-frame clones only, not all of them. Clone size and the V and J calls come from that table; the DNA yielded D and trimming. The sample consists of about 180,000 clones, 87% of them appearing once. This CDR3 has 14 residues. Trimming took 1 base from V and 4 from J; bases not matched to a gene: 6. CDR1 is GTSNPN and CDR2 is SVGIG in the germline V gene (reference sequence). Material for sequencing was peripheral blood. This chain connects TRBV30 to TRBJ1-2; 7 bases align to TRBD1. This sequence was found in a man aged 35 to 55 with active or convalescent COVID-19. This chain's CDR3 is CAWSGQEGAYGYTF. The DNA of the CDR3 is TGTGCCTGGAGTGGCCAGGAGGGGGCCTATGGCTACACCTTC.